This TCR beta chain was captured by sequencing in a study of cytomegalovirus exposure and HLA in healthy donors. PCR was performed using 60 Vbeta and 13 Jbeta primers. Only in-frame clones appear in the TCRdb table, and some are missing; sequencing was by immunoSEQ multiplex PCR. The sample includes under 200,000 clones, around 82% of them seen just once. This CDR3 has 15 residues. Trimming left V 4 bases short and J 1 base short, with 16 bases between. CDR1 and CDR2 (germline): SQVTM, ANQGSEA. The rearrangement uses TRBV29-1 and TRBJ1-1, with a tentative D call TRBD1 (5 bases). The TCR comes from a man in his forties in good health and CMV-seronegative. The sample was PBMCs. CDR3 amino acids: CSVVVQGSTNTEAFF. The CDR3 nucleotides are TGCAGCGTTGTCGTCCAGGGAAGTACGAACACTGAAGCTTTCTTT.